This TCR beta chain is drawn from a study of T-cell memory formation after mild COVID-19. Across the whole study: Most TCR clusters belonged to a single donor. Regarding the study as a whole: Nothing showed for sure that second-wave clones peaking on day 37 were SARS-CoV-2 specific. Mostly located in CM and EM were contracting CD4+ clones, with contracting CD8+ clones located in EMRA.

One entry per CDR3 protein results from TCRdb running MiXCR on the 5' RACE reads. Of approximately 300,000 distinct CDR3 sequences listed, around 8% are singletons. To note about this clonotype: What it binds is unknown.

V was cut by 7 bases and J by 5 bases, with 20 bases left in between. Germline V lookup: CDR1 SEHNR, CDR2 FQNEAQ (reference sequence). The CDR3 runs 15 residues. This clonotype was obtained from a man younger than 35 who had mild COVID-19 (a few samples of this study predate the infection). Cell type and time point are not known. The chain has TRBV7-9 and TRBJ2-5; D might be TRBD1 or TRBD2, each matching 5 bases. Sequenced: PBMCs or a T cell subset sorted from them (not recorded which). CDR3 DNA sequence: TGTGCCAGCACCCCCGGGACCCCTCCCCGGGAGACCCAGTACTTC. It is translated as CASTPGTPPRETQYF.